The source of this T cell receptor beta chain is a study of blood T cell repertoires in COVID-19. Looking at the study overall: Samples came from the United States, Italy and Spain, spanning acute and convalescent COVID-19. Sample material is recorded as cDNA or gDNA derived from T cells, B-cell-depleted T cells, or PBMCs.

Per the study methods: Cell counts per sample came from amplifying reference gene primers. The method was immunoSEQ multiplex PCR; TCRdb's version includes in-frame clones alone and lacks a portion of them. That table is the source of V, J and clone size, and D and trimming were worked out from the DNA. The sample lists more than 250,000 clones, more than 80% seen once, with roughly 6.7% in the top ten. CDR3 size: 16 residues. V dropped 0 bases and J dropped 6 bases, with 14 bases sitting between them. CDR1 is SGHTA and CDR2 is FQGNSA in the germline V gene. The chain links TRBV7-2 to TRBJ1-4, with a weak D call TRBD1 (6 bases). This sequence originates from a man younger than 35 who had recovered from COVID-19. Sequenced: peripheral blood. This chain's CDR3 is CASSLAPGKGDEKLFF. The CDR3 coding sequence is TGTGCCAGCAGCTTAGCACCCGGGAAGGGGGATGAAAAACTGTTTTTT.